This T cell receptor (beta chain) was captured in a study of post-analysis software for immune sequencing data (dated by TCRdb to between 2014 and 2017). For context, the study as a whole: The recorded disease courses included relapsing-remitting, secondary progressive and progressive-relapsing multiple sclerosis, and some patients had no subtype annotation. The patient repertoires were compared against approximately ten previously published healthy control repertoires obtained from donors aged 6 to 25 years. A subset of samples was prepared in parallel using single-end sample barcoding, then pooled and co-amplified after Illumina adapter ligation.

As concerns this clonotype: Its antigen specificity is not known. Base qualities are not at hand, and no much larger clone is one base apart.

TCR beta repertoires were profiled from peripheral blood of 13 young patients with multiple sclerosis to demonstrate the VDJtools post-analysis software. Multiple sclerosis patients were children and adolescents aged roughly 6 to 17 years. What the research found in general, with its limitations: The multiple sclerosis patient group was slightly younger than the control group. Multiple sclerosis patients had significantly lower normalized Chao1 diversity than controls, a result that suggests substantial peripheral T-cell clonal expansion. Patients showed significantly higher frequencies than controls for a handful of TRBV segments, among them TRBV5-6, TRBV5-1 and TRBV20-1. Direct clustering with F measure showed strong co-clustering of samples prepared in the same batch, prompting a batch-effect correction.

The receptor library was made with PCR. The sequencer was an Illumina HiSeq 2500. Unique molecular identifiers were incorporated into TCR beta cDNA libraries to reduce PCR and sequencing biases. Per 1 to 10 million input T cells, approximately 500,000 cDNA molecules were obtained, such that each molecule approximated one T cell. The same protocol used for the earlier healthy control dataset was applied to prepare and sequence the patient libraries. Within a given batch, samples were prepared together, multiplexed and sequenced on the same HiSeq lane. Per the original workflow: MIGEC was used to process the raw barcoded reads, and molecular identifier groups with only a single read were discarded before consensus assembly and CDR3 extraction. Clonotype tables were post-analysed with VDJtools, and diversity was normalized by down-sampling all datasets to the smallest sample size. In repertoire overlap clustering, CDR3 amino acid sequences, but not nucleotide sequences, were matched to correct batch-related cross-sample contamination. TCRdb trimmed public reads at Q25 via fastp, called clones via MiXCR and kept in-frame beta chains. One record per CDR3 amino acid sequence lists the most common genes and DNA. These V and J calls originate from TCRdb's pipeline instead of the authors' own analysis. The sample data list about 380,000 distinct CDR3 sequences, and roughly 36% of these were observed just once. 10% to 15% of the sample is taken by the ten largest.

There are 15 amino acids in the CDR3, from cysteine to phenylalanine inclusive. Just CDR3 DNA is preserved here, 45 bases in frame from base 1. CDR1 and CDR2 are drawn from the germline V gene (reference sequence): LNHNV, YYDKDF. The receptor comes from a girl aged 10 to 17 with multiple sclerosis. In this chain, TRBV15 is recombined with TRBJ2-4; the D gene cannot be resolved reliably. The DNA end is a closer match to TRBJ2-7, so the J assignment may be wrong. The sequenced sample consisted of blood. The nucleotides are TGTGCCACCAGCAGAGAGGGGATAAGGTCCTACGAGCAGTACTTC. This is translated as CATSREGIRSYEQYF.